This T cell receptor (beta chain) was recovered during a study of cytomegalovirus exposure and HLA in healthy donors. As to this clone: Its antigen is undetermined.

This PCR relied on a set of 60 Vbeta primers and 13 Jbeta primers. Assay used: immunoSEQ multiplex PCR; TCRdb lists only in-frame clones, some missing. The repertoire holds around 160,000 clones, 60% to 80% seen once, with about 2.6% in the top ten. V was clipped by 9 bases and J by 0 bases, with 9 bases between them. CDR3 length equals 13 residues. CDR1 and CDR2 from the germline V gene are MNHNY and SVGAGI (reference sequence). Regarding the study as a whole: CMV serostatus alone was available as immune exposure information. In a later analysis, TCR beta V- and J-gene trimming was associated with a missense DCLRE1C variant. Reportedly, diagnosis of cytomegalovirus status by the classifier showed high specificity and sensitivity.

This TCR was sampled from a woman between 40 and 50 years old in good health and CMV-seropositive. The rearrangement uses TRBV6-6 and TRBJ2-1; D uncertain. The sequenced material came from PBMCs. CDR3 sequence reads: CASGRDSYNEQFF. The DNA for the CDR3 is TGTGCCAGTGGCCGTGACTCCTACAATGAGCAGTTCTTC.